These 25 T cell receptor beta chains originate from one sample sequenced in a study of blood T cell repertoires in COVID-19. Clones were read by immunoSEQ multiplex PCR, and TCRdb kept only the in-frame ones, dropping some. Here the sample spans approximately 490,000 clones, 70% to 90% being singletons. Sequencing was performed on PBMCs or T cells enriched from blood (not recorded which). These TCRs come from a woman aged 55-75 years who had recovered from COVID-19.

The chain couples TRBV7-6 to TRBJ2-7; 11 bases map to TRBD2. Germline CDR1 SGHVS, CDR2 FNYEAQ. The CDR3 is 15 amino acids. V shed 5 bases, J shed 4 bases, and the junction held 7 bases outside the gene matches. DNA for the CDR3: TGTGCCAGCAGCCAAAAGACTAGCGGGGCTTACGAGCAGTACTTC. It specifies CASSQKTSGAYEQYF. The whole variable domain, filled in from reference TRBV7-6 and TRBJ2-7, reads GAGVSQSPRYKVTKRGQDVALRCDPISGHVSLYWYRQALGQGPEFLTYFNYEAQQDKSGLPNDRFSAERPEGSISTLTIQRTEQRDSAMYRCASSQKTSGAYEQYFGPGTRLTVT.

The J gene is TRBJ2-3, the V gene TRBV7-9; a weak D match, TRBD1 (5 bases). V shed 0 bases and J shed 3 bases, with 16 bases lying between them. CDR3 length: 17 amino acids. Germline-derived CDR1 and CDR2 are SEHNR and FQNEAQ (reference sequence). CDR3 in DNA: TGTGCCAGCAGCTTAGCTAGCCGACAGTGGGGTACAGATACGCAGTATTTT. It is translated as CASSLASRQWGTDTQYF.

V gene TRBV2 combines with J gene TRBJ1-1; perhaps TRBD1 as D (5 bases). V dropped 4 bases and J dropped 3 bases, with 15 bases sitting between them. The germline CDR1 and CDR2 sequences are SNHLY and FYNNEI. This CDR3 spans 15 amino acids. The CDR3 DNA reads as TGTGCCAGCAGTGGGCCCGGTCTAGGGGACACTGAAGCTTTCTTT. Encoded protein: CASSGPGLGDTEAFF.

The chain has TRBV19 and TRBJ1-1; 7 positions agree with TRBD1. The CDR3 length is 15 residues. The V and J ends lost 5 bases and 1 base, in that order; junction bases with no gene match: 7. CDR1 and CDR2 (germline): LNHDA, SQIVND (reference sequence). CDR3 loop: CASSSRQGGNTEAFF. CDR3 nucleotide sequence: TGTGCCAGTAGTTCCCGACAGGGTGGGAACACTGAAGCTTTCTTT. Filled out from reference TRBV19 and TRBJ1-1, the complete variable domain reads DGGITQSPKYLFRKEGQNVTLSCEQNLNHDAMYWYRQDPGQGLRLIYYSQIVNDFQKGDIAEGYSVSREKKESFPLTVTSAQKNPTAFYLCASSSRQGGNTEAFFGQGTRLTVV.

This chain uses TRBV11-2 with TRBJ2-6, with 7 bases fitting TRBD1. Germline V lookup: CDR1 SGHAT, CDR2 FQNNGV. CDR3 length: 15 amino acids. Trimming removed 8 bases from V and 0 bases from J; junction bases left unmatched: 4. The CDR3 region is CASQGVTSGANVLTF. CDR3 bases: TGTGCCAGCCAGGGGGTGACCTCTGGGGCCAACGTCCTGACTTTC.

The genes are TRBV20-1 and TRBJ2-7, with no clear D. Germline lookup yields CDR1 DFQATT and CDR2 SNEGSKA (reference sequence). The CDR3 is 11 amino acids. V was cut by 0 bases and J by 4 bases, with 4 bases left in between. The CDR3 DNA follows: TGCAGTGCTAGAGACCAGTACGAGCAGTACTTC. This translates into CSARDQYEQYF.

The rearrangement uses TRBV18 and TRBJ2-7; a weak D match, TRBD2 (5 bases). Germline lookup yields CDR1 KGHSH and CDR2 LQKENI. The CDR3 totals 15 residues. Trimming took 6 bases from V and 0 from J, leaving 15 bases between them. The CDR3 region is CASSQRETSSYEQYF. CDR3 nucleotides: TGTGCCAGCTCGCAAAGGGAGACGAGCTCCTACGAGCAGTACTTC.

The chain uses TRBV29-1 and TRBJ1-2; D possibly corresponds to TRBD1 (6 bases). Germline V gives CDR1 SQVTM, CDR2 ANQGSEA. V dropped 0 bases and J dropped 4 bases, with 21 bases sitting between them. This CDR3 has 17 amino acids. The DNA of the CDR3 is TGCAGCGTTGAAGATCGTGGGAGAGGCAGGGGATCCTATGGCTACACCTTC. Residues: CSVEDRGRGRGSYGYTF.

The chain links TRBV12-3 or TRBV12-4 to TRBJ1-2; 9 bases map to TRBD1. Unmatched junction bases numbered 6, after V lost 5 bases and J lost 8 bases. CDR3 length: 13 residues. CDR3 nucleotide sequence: TGTGCCAGCAGTACCGGGACAGGGCTGGGCTACACCTTC. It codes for CASSTGTGLGYTF.

CDR3 bases: TGTGCCAGCAGCTTAGTGGGCGGGACAGGGCATAATGAGCAGTTCTTC. Protein: CASSLVGGTGHNEQFF. The rearrangement uses TRBV11-3 and TRBJ2-1; 9 bases agree with TRBD1. Germline V gene lookup returns CDR1 SGHNT and CDR2 YENEEA. J was trimmed by 7 bases and V by 1 base; bases with no gene match: 8. The CDR3 totals 16 residues.

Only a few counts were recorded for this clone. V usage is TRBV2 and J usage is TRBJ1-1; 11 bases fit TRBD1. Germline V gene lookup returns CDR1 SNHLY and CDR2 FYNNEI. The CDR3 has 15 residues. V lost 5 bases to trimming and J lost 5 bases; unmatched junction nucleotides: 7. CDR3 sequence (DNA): TGTGCCAGCAGTCTTGGACAGGGGGCTTATACTGAAGCTTTCTTT. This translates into CASSLGQGAYTEAFF.

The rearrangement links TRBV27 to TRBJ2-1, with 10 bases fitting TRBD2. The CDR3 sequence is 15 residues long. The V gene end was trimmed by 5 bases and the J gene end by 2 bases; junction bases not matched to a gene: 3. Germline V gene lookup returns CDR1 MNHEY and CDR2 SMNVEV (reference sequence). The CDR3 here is CASSVAGGTYNEQFF. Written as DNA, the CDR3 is TGTGCCAGCAGTGTAGCGGGGGGAACCTACAATGAGCAGTTCTTC.

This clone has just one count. CDR3 nucleotides: TGTGCCAGCAGCTCGCCCAATCTAGTCCGCTCCTACAATGAGCAGTTCTTC. Amino acid sequence: CASSSPNLVRSYNEQFF. V is TRBV7-6 and J is TRBJ2-1, with D unresolved. Trimming took off 4 bases at V and 0 bases at J, with 16 bases between the two ends. Germline V gives CDR1 SGHVS, CDR2 FNYEAQ. The CDR3 covers 17 residues.

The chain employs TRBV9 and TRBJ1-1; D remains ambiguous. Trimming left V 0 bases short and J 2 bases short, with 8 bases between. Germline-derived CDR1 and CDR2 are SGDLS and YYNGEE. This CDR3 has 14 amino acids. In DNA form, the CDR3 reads TGTGCCAGCAGCGTAGACAGCCTAAACACTGAAGCTTTCTTT. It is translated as CASSVDSLNTEAFF.

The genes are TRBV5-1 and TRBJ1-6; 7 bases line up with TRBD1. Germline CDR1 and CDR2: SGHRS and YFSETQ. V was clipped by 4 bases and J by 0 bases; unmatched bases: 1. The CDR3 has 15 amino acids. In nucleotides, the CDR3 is TGCGCCAGCAGCCCAGGGGGCTCCTATAATTCACCCCTCCACTTT. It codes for CASSPGGSYNSPLHF.

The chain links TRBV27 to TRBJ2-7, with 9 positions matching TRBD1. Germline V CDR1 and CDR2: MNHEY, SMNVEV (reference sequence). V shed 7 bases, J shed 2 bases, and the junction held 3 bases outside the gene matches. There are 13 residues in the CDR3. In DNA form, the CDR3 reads TGTGCCAGCACTGGACAGGGGCCCTACGAGCAGTACTTC. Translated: CASTGQGPYEQYF.

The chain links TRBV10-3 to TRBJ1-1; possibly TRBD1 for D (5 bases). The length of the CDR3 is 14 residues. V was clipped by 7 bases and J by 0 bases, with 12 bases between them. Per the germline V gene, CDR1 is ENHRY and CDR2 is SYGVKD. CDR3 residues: CAITRDLVNTEAFF. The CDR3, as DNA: TGTGCCATCACCCGGGACTTGGTGAACACTGAAGCTTTCTTT.

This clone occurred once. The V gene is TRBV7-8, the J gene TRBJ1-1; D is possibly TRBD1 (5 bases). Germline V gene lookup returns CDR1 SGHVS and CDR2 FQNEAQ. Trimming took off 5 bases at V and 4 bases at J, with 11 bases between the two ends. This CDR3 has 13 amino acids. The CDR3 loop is CASSPKGVTEAFF. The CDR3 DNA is TGTGCCAGCAGCCCCAAAGGGGTCACTGAAGCTTTCTTT.

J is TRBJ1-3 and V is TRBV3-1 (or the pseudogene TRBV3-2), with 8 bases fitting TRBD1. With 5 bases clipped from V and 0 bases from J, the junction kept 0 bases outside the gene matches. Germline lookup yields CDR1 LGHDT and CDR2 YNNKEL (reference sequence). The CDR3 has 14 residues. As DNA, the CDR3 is TGTGCCAGCAGCGACAGGGGCTCTGGAAACACCATATATTTT. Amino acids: CASSDRGSGNTIYF.

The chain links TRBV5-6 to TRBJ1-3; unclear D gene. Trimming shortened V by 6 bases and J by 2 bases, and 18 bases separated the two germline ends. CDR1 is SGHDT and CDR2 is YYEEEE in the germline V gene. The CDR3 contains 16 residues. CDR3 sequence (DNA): TGTGCCAGCAACCCGGAGGGAGGAAGGGCTGGAAACACCATATATTTT. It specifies CASNPEGGRAGNTIYF.

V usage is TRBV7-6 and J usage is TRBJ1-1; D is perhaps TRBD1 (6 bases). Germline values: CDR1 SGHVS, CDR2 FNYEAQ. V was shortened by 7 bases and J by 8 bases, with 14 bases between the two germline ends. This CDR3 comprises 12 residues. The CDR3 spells CASTPFTGEAFF. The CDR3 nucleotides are TGTGCCAGCACCCCCTTCACAGGGGAAGCTTTCTTT.

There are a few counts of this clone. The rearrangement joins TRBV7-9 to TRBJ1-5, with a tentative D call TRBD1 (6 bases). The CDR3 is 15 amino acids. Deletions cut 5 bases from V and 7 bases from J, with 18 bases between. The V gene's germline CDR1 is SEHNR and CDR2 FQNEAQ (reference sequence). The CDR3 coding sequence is TGTGCCAGCAGCACATCAGGGGCCGGGTGGCAGCCCCAGCATTTT. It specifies CASSTSGAGWQPQHF.

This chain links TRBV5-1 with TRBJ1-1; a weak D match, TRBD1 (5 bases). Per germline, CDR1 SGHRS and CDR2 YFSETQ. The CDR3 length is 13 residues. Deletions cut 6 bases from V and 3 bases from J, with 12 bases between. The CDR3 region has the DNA TGCGCCAGCAAGGTGACAGCTGACACTGAAGCTTTCTTT. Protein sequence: CASKVTADTEAFF.

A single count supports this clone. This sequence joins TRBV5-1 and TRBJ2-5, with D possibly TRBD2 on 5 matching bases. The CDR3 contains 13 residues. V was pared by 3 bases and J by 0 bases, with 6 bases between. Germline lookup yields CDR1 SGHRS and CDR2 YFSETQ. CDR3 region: CASSYGDQETQYF. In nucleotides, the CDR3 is TGCGCCAGCAGCTACGGGGACCAAGAGACCCAGTACTTC.

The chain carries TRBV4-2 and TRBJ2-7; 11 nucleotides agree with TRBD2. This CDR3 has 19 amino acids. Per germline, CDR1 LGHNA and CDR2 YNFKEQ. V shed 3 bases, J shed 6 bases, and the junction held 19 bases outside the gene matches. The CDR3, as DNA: TGTGCCAGCAGCCACGGGGGGAGACTAGCGGGGATAAATATCGCCGAGCAGTACTTC. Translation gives CASSHGGRLAGINIAEQYF.